The source of this T cell receptor (beta chain) is a study of blood T cell repertoires in COVID-19. The wider study: Sources were T cells, B-cell-depleted T cells, or PBMCs; the material itself was cDNA or gDNA.

V lost 4 bases and J lost 3; bases outside the gene matches: 15. CDR3 length: 19 residues. Germline-derived CDR1 and CDR2 are LNHDA and SQIVND (reference sequence). Repertoires were generated with immunoSEQ multiplex PCR, while TCRdb's copy carries only in-frame clones and drops some. The sample lists under 450,000 clones, roughly four fifths occurring once. V and J are TRBV19 and TRBJ2-4, with TRBD2 matching over 10 bases. This clonotype was sampled from a human donor with acute or convalescent COVID-19. The donor label of this sample is uncertain. Sequenced material: peripheral blood. The CDR3 bases are TGTGCCAGTAGTACCCGGAGCGGGGGGGCCGCGGTTGGCAAAAACATTCAGTACTTC. Its translation: CASSTRSGGAAVGKNIQYF.